These 28 T cell receptor beta chains share one sample of origin, sequenced in a study of OX40 agonist ivuxolimab in advanced cancers. The data were produced by immunoSEQ multiplex PCR, yet TCRdb's version contains in-frame clones alone and is incomplete. This table has some 50,000 clones, about 81% appearing once. Sequencing was performed on CD4+ or CD8+ T cells sorted from blood, taken in a trial of the OX40 agonist ivuxolimab. The receptor source for this set is an adult with an advanced solid tumor such as melanoma, head and neck, liver or kidney cancer.

The rearrangement links TRBV6-5 to TRBJ2-1; TRBD2 agrees at 15 bases. Germline V gene lookup returns CDR1 MNHEY and CDR2 SVGAGI. V lost 7 bases, J lost 9 bases, and 4 bases stayed unmatched. The length of the CDR3 is 14 residues. The CDR3 DNA sequence: TGTGCCAGCACTGGACTAGCGGGAGGGGGTGAGCAGTTCTTC. Protein sequence: CASTGLAGGGEQFF.

The rearrangement joins TRBV7-2 to TRBJ1-2, with 11 positions matching TRBD1. CDR3 length: 15 residues. Germline loops: CDR1 SGHTA, CDR2 FQGNSA. After removal of 5 bases from V and 3 bases from J, the junction contained 5 bases not matched to a gene. The CDR3 protein is CASSHRTGGDYGYTF. The CDR3 nucleotides read TGTGCCAGCAGCCACCGGACAGGGGGCGACTATGGCTACACCTTC.

The DNA for the CDR3 is TGTGCCAGCAGCTTAGGTTCAGGCGGTGGGGGGTACGAGCAGTACTTC. Translated: CASSLGSGGGGYEQYF. V and J are TRBV7-2 and TRBJ2-7; TRBD2 is a possible D gene (6 bases). Trimming pared 1 base from V and 4 bases from J, leaving 17 bases between. This CDR3 region has 16 residues. Germline CDR1 SGHTA, CDR2 FQGNSA.

This clone has a single count. The chain uses TRBV9 and TRBJ2-7, with a tentative D call TRBD1 (6 bases). Trimming stripped 0 bases from V and 3 bases from J, with 13 bases between. This CDR3 has 15 amino acids. The germline gives CDR1 SGDLS, CDR2 YYNGEE. In nucleotides, the CDR3 is TGTGCCAGCAGCGTAGAATGGGGGCCGCTCTACGAGCAGTACTTC. Its protein product is CASSVEWGPLYEQYF.

The J gene is TRBJ2-2, the V gene TRBV4-2, with D perhaps TRBD1 (6 bases). Deletions cut 2 bases from V and 5 bases from J, with 18 bases between. The CDR3 runs to 17 residues. From germline, CDR1 is LGHNA and CDR2 YNFKEQ. The CDR3 DNA reads TGTGCCAGCAGCCAAAACCCCGCGACAGGAGCGACCGGGGAGCTGTTTTTT. Encoded protein: CASSQNPATGATGELFF.

The chain joins TRBV27 to TRBJ1-1; 9 bases align to TRBD1. After removal of 3 bases from V and 10 bases from J, the junction contained 9 bases not matched to a gene. The CDR3 contains 14 residues. Germline V gene lookup returns CDR1 MNHEY and CDR2 SMNVEV (reference sequence). This CDR3 is CASSFGTGTIGAFF. CDR3 in DNA: TGTGCCAGCAGTTTTGGGACAGGGACGATTGGAGCTTTCTTT.

The V gene is TRBV5-6, the J gene TRBJ2-7; D remains unclear. The ends were cut back, 1 base at V and 3 bases at J, with 11 bases in the middle. Germline V gives CDR1 SGHDT, CDR2 YYEEEE. The CDR3 length is 14 residues. This chain's CDR3 is CASSLWQANYEQYF. The CDR3 DNA sequence: TGTGCCAGCAGCTTGTGGCAAGCAAACTACGAGCAGTACTTC.

The chain combines TRBV5-1 with TRBJ2-7; D gene ambiguous. Germline values: CDR1 SGHRS, CDR2 YFSETQ. V was pared by 7 bases and J by 6 bases, with 23 bases between. CDR3 length: 15 amino acids. CDR3 sequence: CASLYGDPEFSEQYF. For the CDR3, the DNA is TGCGCCAGCCTTTATGGGGATCCGGAATTCAGCGAGCAGTACTTC.

This clone showed up just a few times. The rearrangement links TRBV14 to TRBJ2-7; D is unclear. V was pared by 2 bases and J by 3 bases, with 2 bases between. The CDR3 is 11 amino acids. Germline V CDR1 and CDR2: SGHDN, FVKESK. Here the CDR3 reads CASSQSYEQYF. DNA for the CDR3: TGTGCCAGCAGCCAAAGCTACGAGCAGTACTTC.

The CDR3 sequence is CASRRKPDRGPEKLFF. CDR3 coding DNA: TGTGCCAGCAGGAGAAAACCTGACAGGGGGCCTGAAAAACTGTTTTTT. The chain has TRBV5-6 and TRBJ1-4, with TRBD1 matching over 10 bases. The CDR3 length is 16 residues. From germline, CDR1 is SGHDT and CDR2 YYEEEE. After removal of 5 bases from V and 7 bases from J, the junction contained 11 bases not matched to a gene.

V is TRBV6-5 and J is TRBJ1-6; 11 bases are a match to TRBD1. Unmatched junction bases numbered 2, after V lost 2 bases and J lost 8 bases. This CDR3 has 15 residues. Germline values: CDR1 MNHEY, CDR2 SVGAGI. In nucleotides, the CDR3 is TGTGCCAGCAGTTACGGGACAGGGGGGGATTCACCCCTCCACTTT. Amino acids: CASSYGTGGDSPLHF.

The chain carries TRBV11-2 and TRBJ2-7, with D perhaps matching TRBD1 or TRBD2 (5 bases each). This CDR3 is built from 16 residues. Trimming took off 4 bases at V and 4 bases at J, with 20 bases between the two ends. From germline, CDR1 is SGHAT and CDR2 FQNNGV. The CDR3 region has the DNA TGTGCCAGCAGCTCGATCCGGGACCCCAAGTCGTACGAGCAGTACTTC. It codes for CASSSIRDPKSYEQYF.

This clone was counted a single time. V usage is TRBV28 and J usage is TRBJ2-7, with 11 bases that match TRBD2. Germline trimming cut 3 bases from V and 9 bases from J; bases unmatched to any gene: 7. The length of the CDR3 is 14 residues. Per germline, CDR1 MDHEN and CDR2 SYDVKM. The CDR3 bases are TGTGCCAGCAGTTTGGGACTAGCGGCCCAGGTGCAGTACTTC. Translated: CASSLGLAAQVQYF.

This rearrangement joins TRBV7-9 to TRBJ2-5; no clear D. This CDR3 is built from 15 residues. Germline CDR1 reads SEHNR; CDR2 reads FQNEAQ (reference sequence). V lost 5 bases and J lost 11, with 24 bases in between. CDR3 amino acids: CASSDSTGGPEEQYF. CDR3 sequence (DNA): TGTGCCAGCAGCGACTCGACCGGCGGCCCGGAAGAGCAGTACTTC.

This chain uses TRBV11-2 with TRBJ2-1; D is possibly TRBD2 (6 bases). The germline V gene has CDR1 SGHAT and CDR2 FQNNGV. Between the trimmed V and J ends, which lost 5 bases and 6 bases, there was a span of 17 bases. The CDR3 is 15 amino acids. CDR3 protein: CASSRGTLTTNEQFF. DNA of the CDR3: TGTGCCAGCAGCCGAGGGACTCTAACTACCAATGAGCAGTTCTTC. The variable domain in full, with the rest retrieved from reference TRBV11-2 and TRBJ2-1, is EAGVAQSPRYKIIEKRQSVAFWCNPISGHATLYWYQQILGQGPKLLIQFQNNGVVDDSQLPKDRFSAERLKGVDSTLKIQPAKLEDSAVYLCASSRGTLTTNEQFFGPGTRLTVL.

V is TRBV19 and J is TRBJ2-1; TRBD2 aligns across 10 bases. CDR3 length equals 14 residues. Germline CDR1 is LNHDA and CDR2 is SQIVND (reference sequence). V shed 5 bases and J 3 bases; nucleotides not matched to a gene: 1. CDR3 nucleotide sequence: TGTGCCAGTAGTCTAGCGGGAGTCTACAATGAGCAGTTCTTC. Its translation is CASSLAGVYNEQFF.

This chain joins TRBV15 and TRBJ2-5; D is possibly TRBD1 or TRBD2 (5 bases each). The J call is uncertain, as TRBJ2-7 better fits the DNA end. Germline CDR1 LNHNV, CDR2 YYDKDF (reference sequence). This CDR3 contains 12 residues. CDR3 region: CATSTRDREQYF. CDR3 in DNA: TGTGCCACCAGCACCAGGGACCGCGAGCAGTACTTC.

The chain recombines TRBV30 with TRBJ2-7; D is perhaps TRBD1 (6 bases). The V gene lost 0 bases and the J gene lost 2 bases, with 14 bases spanning the gap. The CDR3 spans 15 residues. The V gene's germline CDR1 is GTSNPN and CDR2 SVGIG (reference sequence). The DNA of the CDR3 is TGTGCCTGGAGTGTGGGACATTGGTTGACCTACGAGCAGTACTTC. Translating it yields CAWSVGHWLTYEQYF.

The rearrangement joins TRBV7-2 to TRBJ1-2; D is perhaps TRBD1 (6 bases). Germline CDR1 SGHTA, CDR2 FQGNSA. Trimming removed 5 bases at V and 4 bases at J, with 20 bases between. CDR3 length: 16 residues. The CDR3 nucleotides read TGTGCCAGCAGCAAAACCGTCACGGGGGGCGGCTATGGCTACACCTTC. This encodes CASSKTVTGGGYGYTF. Variable domain in full (rest from reference TRBV7-2 and TRBJ1-2): GAGVSQSPSNKVTEKGKDVELRCDPISGHTALYWYRQSLGQGLEFLIYFQGNSAPDKSGLPSDRFSAERTGGSVSTLTIQRTQQEDSAVYLCASSKTVTGGGYGYTFGSGTRLTVV.

The V gene is TRBV6-6, the J gene TRBJ2-7; TRBD1 matches at 10 bases. This CDR3 region has 13 residues. The germline V gene has CDR1 MNHNY and CDR2 SVGAGI (reference sequence). Trimming took 2 bases from V and 7 from J; bases not matched to a gene: 2. The DNA for the CDR3 is TGTGCCAGCAGTTACCGGACAGGGGGGGAGCAGTACTTC. Encoded protein: CASSYRTGGEQYF.

J is TRBJ1-2 and V is TRBV29-1; D may be TRBD1 (5 bases). The CDR3 has 14 residues. CDR1 SQVTM and CDR2 ANQGSEA come from the germline V gene. The V gene lost 1 base and the J gene lost 2 bases, with 11 bases spanning the gap. The CDR3 reads CSVEVSGANYGYTF. As DNA, the CDR3 is TGCAGCGTTGAAGTCTCTGGGGCAAACTATGGCTACACCTTC.

The gene calls are TRBV29-1 and TRBJ2-7, with 10 bases that match TRBD1. The V and J ends lost 4 bases and 4 bases, in that order; junction bases with no gene match: 7. There are 14 residues in the CDR3. Germline loops: CDR1 SQVTM, CDR2 ANQGSEA. CDR3 sequence (DNA): TGCAGCGTTGGGGGGACAGGGGCTACATACGAGCAGTACTTC. Its translation: CSVGGTGATYEQYF.

The table lists this clone with a count of one. The CDR3 reads CSVFIGREGRGRKFGYNQPQHF. In nucleotides, the CDR3 is TGCAGCGTTTTTATAGGGAGGGAGGGAAGGGGGCGTAAATTTGGTTACAATCAGCCCCAGCATTTT. V is TRBV29-1 and J is TRBJ1-5; 7 bases map to TRBD1. V was clipped by 5 bases and J by 3 bases; unmatched bases: 31. Germline values: CDR1 SQVTM, CDR2 ANQGSEA. The CDR3 loop spans 22 amino acids.

The V call is TRBV5-1, the J call TRBJ2-2; maybe TRBD2 (5 bases). Trimming stripped 7 bases from V and 9 bases from J, with 25 bases between. The CDR3 runs to 16 residues. Germline assignment: CDR1 SGHRS and CDR2 YFSETQ. In DNA, the CDR3 is TGCGCCAGCGGGCCCGGAGTCCTGCGGGTATCCCGGGAGCTGTTTTTT. Translation gives CASGPGVLRVSRELFF.

The chain carries TRBV11-3 and TRBJ2-2; 9 positions match TRBD2. Germline V gene lookup returns CDR1 SGHNT and CDR2 YENEEA. The junction had 13 bases not matched to a gene; V was cut back by 5 bases and J by 6 bases. CDR3 length: 17 amino acids. The CDR3 sequence: CASSPGGAGGLAGELFF. CDR3 sequence (DNA): TGTGCCAGCAGCCCCGGGGGAGCGGGAGGATTGGCCGGGGAGCTGTTTTTT. Complete variable domain (other parts from reference TRBV11-3 and TRBJ2-2): EAGVVQSPRYKIIEKKQPVAFWCNPISGHNTLYWYLQNLGQGPELLIRYENEEAVDDSQLPKDRFSAERLKGVDSTLKIQPAELGDSAVYLCASSPGGAGGLAGELFFGEGSRLTVL.

The chain links TRBV6-5 to TRBJ2-7; the D gene could be TRBD1 or TRBD2 (5 bases each). CDR1 MNHEY and CDR2 SVGAGI come from the germline V gene. Trimming shortened V by 6 bases and J by 2 bases, and 14 bases separated the two germline ends. The CDR3 is made up of 14 amino acids. The CDR3 loop reads CASRIGTNAYEQYF. CDR3 DNA sequence: TGTGCCAGCAGGATCGGGACGAATGCCTACGAGCAGTACTTC.

This clone was seen a single time. The chain has TRBV9 and TRBJ1-2; weak D call: TRBD1 (5 bases). Trimming cost V 4 bases and J 6 bases, with 16 bases left between them. CDR3 length: 14 amino acids. Per the germline V gene, CDR1 is SGDLS and CDR2 is YYNGEE. The DNA for the CDR3 is TGTGCCAGCAGCCCAAGGAGCGGACACAATGGCTACACCTTC. Translation: CASSPRSGHNGYTF.

V is TRBV27 and J is TRBJ1-2, with D perhaps matching TRBD1 (5 bases). The CDR3 has 13 amino acids. Trimming shortened V by 3 bases and J by 2 bases, and 7 bases separated the two germline ends. Germline V gene data show CDR1 as MNHEY and CDR2 as SMNVEV (reference sequence). The CDR3 DNA reads as TGTGCCAGCAGTTTCGACAGCAACTATGGCTACACCTTC. Translation: CASSFDSNYGYTF.